Listed below are T cell receptor beta chains from one sample, sequenced in a study of cytomegalovirus exposure and HLA in healthy donors. Only in-frame clones appear in the TCRdb table, and some are missing; sequencing was by immunoSEQ multiplex PCR. This repertoire shows 85,000 to 120,000 clones, roughly four fifths found once; its top ten account for roughly 9.6%. Source material: PBMCs. Receptor source: a male donor in good health and CMV-seropositive. Each CDR3 is given with its conserved first and last residue.

V gene,CDR3 protein
TRBV19,CASSAGGGNEKLFF
TRBV7-9,CASSPLGRRADTQYF
TRBV14,CASSQDLAGGFLDTQYF
TRBV28,CASSLGDRDQYTF
TRBV7-8,CASSPSEEQPQHF
TRBV29-1,CSVDGLGSYNEQFF
TRBV27,CASSFRRGRETQYF
TRBV2,CASLWTSGSTYNEQFF
TRBV6-1,CASSVGKRGSDQPQHF
TRBV5-1,CASSGPATGELFF
TRBV5-1,CASSTGQGITEAFF
TRBV19,CASSPYPSGGTYEQYF
TRBV15,CATSSPGTGVQQETQYF
TRBV10-3,CAISLTGTSGRNEQFF
TRBV7-8,CASSLVSGGLAGGGYEQYF
TRBV19,CASSSRDRGADTQYF
TRBV28,CASSLAGQGSYTF
TRBV4-1,CASSQATGTSGNNEQFF
TRBV7-2,CASSLTGSPGVF
TRBV9,CASSPRTVVGNTIYF
TRBV5-1,CASSLVGRGIAYEQYF
TRBV19,CASRDRPYSNQPQHF
TRBV28,CASSLRGGNQPQHF
TRBV2,CASSESGRDQPQHF
TRBV7-9,CASSLSPGQGEDTQYF
TRBV10-1,CASNEQGVSYQPQHF
TRBV7-3,CASSLTRGGYNEQFF
TRBV4-1,CASSPPDRAVYEQYF
TRBV5-1,CASSLMTGGFYGYTF
TRBV5-1,CASSLGQAETQYF
TRBV5-6,CASRTTSGRKNEQYF
TRBV28,CASRSIGDIQYF
TRBV19,CASSIASGSYNEQFF
TRBV7-2,CASSLDDRVGGYTF
TRBV9,CASSGGGTDTQYF
TRBV5-6,CASSFRGLSYEQYF
TRBV6-5,CASSYSRSNQPQHF
TRBV18,CASSRGHAEGKLFF
TRBV7-9,CASSRPPTVGGNYGYTF
TRBV27,CATRLTANTGELFF
TRBV7-2,CASRYSGLGINEQFF
TRBV9,CASSAGGQGETQYF
TRBV28,CASSLERQGTIYF
TRBV11-3,CASSRSGRDGTDTQYF
TRBV19,CASSIDPPQGRTGELFF